These 21 T cell receptor beta chains came from one sample sequenced in a study of quantifying T cell responses using KT2 cells. Study-wide context: TCR alpha and beta constant-region primers primed reverse transcription of RNA.

A single-stranded UMI oligo with SP2 sequence was ligated to cDNA 3' ends. First-round PCR used 3 to 4 cycles and beta primers RC1.1 and RC1.2 covering TRBC1 and TRBC2. TCRdb reprocessed the UMI-ligation and nested PCR reads with MiXCR, giving one entry per CDR3 protein. The table records tens of thousands of distinct CDR3 sequences, roughly an eighth of them present only once. Sequenced sample: PBMCs spiked with cells of the T cell clone KT2. Receptor source: a human donor.

This chain links TRBV2 with TRBJ1-1, with 10 positions matching TRBD1. V was clipped by 8 bases and J by 1 base; unmatched bases: 1. The CDR3 consists of 13 residues. CDR1 SNHLY and CDR2 FYNNEI come from the germline V gene. The CDR3 DNA sequence: TGTGCCAGCCGACAGGGGGCGAACACTGAAGCTTTCTTT. Residues: CASRQGANTEAFF. Looking up the rest from reference TRBV2 and TRBJ1-1 gives the full variable domain: EPEVTQTPSHQVTQMGQEVILRCVPISNHLYFYWYRQILGQKVEFLVSFYNNEISEKSEIFDDQFSVERPDGSNFTLKIRSTKLEDSAMYFCASRQGANTEAFFGQGTRLTVV.

This clonotype was observed many times. The J gene is TRBJ2-7, the V gene TRBV6-1; D is perhaps TRBD1 (7 bases). This CDR3 is built from 14 residues. Between the trimmed V and J ends, which lost 5 bases and 6 bases, there was a span of 17 bases. Germline lookup yields CDR1 MNHNS and CDR2 SASEGT. The DNA of the CDR3 is TGTGCCAGCAGTTTCGGACAGGAGGGGAGCGAGCAGTACTTC. Protein sequence: CASSFGQEGSEQYF.

This clonotype was found a few times. This chain uses TRBV7-3 with TRBJ2-3, with D possibly TRBD2 on 5 matching bases. CDR3 length: 13 residues. V shed 5 bases and J shed 8 bases, with 14 bases lying between them. Germline assignment: CDR1 SGHTA and CDR2 FQGTGA. The CDR3 loop reads CASSLGARGTQYF. DNA of the CDR3: TGTGCCAGCAGCCTCGGAGCTCGGGGTACGCAGTATTTT.

This clonotype was observed many times. This chain links TRBV10-3 with TRBJ2-3; the match to TRBD2 covers 8 bases. V lost 6 bases, J lost 0 bases, and 8 bases stayed unmatched. The CDR3 loop spans 16 amino acids. CDR1 ENHRY and CDR2 SYGVKD come from the germline V gene. The DNA for the CDR3 is TGTGCCATCAGACCCCTAGCGGGCTCTAGCACAGATACGCAGTATTTT. Amino acid sequence: CAIRPLAGSSTDTQYF.

This clonotype was seen more than once but under ten times. This chain links TRBV9 with TRBJ2-2, with D perhaps matching TRBD1 (6 bases). Germline CDR1 is SGDLS and CDR2 is YYNGEE. CDR3 length: 16 amino acids. The germline V and J ends were trimmed by 0 bases and 5 bases, with 14 bases remaining between them. The CDR3 reads CASSVVTGPRTGELFF. CDR3 sequence (DNA): TGTGCCAGCAGCGTAGTTACAGGGCCTCGGACCGGGGAGCTGTTTTTT.

The chain combines TRBV5-4 with TRBJ1-2, with D possibly matching TRBD1 (6 bases). The germline gives CDR1 SGHNT, CDR2 YYREEE (reference sequence). CDR3 length equals 17 residues. V dropped 0 bases and J dropped 8 bases, with 23 bases sitting between them. CDR3 DNA sequence: TGTGCCAGCAGCTTGGCCGGTTTCCAGGACAGATCAGTGGGCTACACCTTC. Translation gives CASSLAGFQDRSVGYTF. Based on the CDR3 plus reference TRBV5-4 and TRBJ1-2, the full variable domain is ETGVTQSPTHLIKTRGQQVTLRCSSQSGHNTVSWYQQALGQGPQFIFQYYREEENGRGNFPPRFSGLQFPNYSSELNVNALELDDSALYLCASSLAGFQDRSVGYTFGSGTRLTVV.

This chain uses TRBV7-9 with TRBJ2-3; D is uncertain. CDR1 is SEHNR, CDR2 FQNEAQ, per germline (reference sequence). CDR3 length: 15 residues. Trimming removed 4 bases from V and 1 base from J, with 12 bases in between. CDR3 amino acids: CASSYRQDGTDTQYF. The CDR3, as DNA: TGTGCCAGCAGCTACAGACAAGATGGCACAGATACGCAGTATTTT.

The rearrangement uses TRBV12-2 and TRBJ1-5. TRBV12-2 is assigned pseudogene status. CDR3 size: 13 residues. The CDR3 sequence is CASRLMNRQPQHF. The CDR3 DNA reads as TGTGCAAGTCGCCTGATGAATCGGCAGCCCCAGCATTTT.

The V gene is TRBV2, the J gene TRBJ2-1; 8 bases agree with TRBD1. J was trimmed by 6 bases and V by 6 bases; bases with no gene match: 10. Germline V CDR1 and CDR2: SNHLY, FYNNEI. This CDR3 spans 15 amino acids. CDR3 DNA sequence: TGTGCCAGCAGGGAGGACAGGGCTATTATCAATGAGCAGTTCTTC. This sequence encodes CASREDRAIINEQFF.

This clonotype was counted at least ten times. CDR3 sequence: CASSQDRQEQGVEYF. DNA for the CDR3: TGCGCCAGCAGCCAAGATCGGCAGGAGCAGGGAGTGGAGTACTTC. The chain has TRBV4-3 and TRBJ2-5; D is perhaps TRBD1 or TRBD2 (5 bases each). The CDR3 length is 15 residues. The germline CDR1 and CDR2 sequences are LGHNA and YSLEER. The germline V and J ends were trimmed by 0 bases and 12 bases, with 20 bases remaining between them.

The chain has TRBV14 and TRBJ2-3; 10 bases are shared with TRBD2. Trimming took 1 base from V and 4 from J; bases not matched to a gene: 8. Germline V gene sequence: CDR1 SGHDN, CDR2 FVKESK. This CDR3 spans 17 amino acids. In DNA, the CDR3 is TGTGCCAGCAGCCAAGCTAGCGGGAGAGTTCGTGCAGATACGCAGTATTTT. Its protein product is CASSQASGRVRADTQYF.

The V call is TRBV19, the J call TRBJ2-5; 13 nucleotides agree with TRBD2. The CDR3 sequence is 17 residues long. The V segment lost 4 bases and the J segment 5 bases; nucleotides outside the gene matches: 10. Germline V gene sequence: CDR1 LNHDA, CDR2 SQIVND (reference sequence). The CDR3 DNA follows: TGTGCCAGTAGTAAACTAGCGGGAGGGGCCTACGGGGAGACCCAGTACTTC. It specifies CASSKLAGGAYGETQYF.

This clonotype was observed once. The V call is TRBV7-6, the J call TRBJ2-1, with D perhaps matching TRBD1 (6 bases). V was shortened by 4 bases and J by 0 bases, with 22 bases between the two germline ends. Germline loops: CDR1 SGHVS, CDR2 FNYEAQ. This CDR3 is 19 amino acids long. The CDR3 is CASSSRPDSPISSYNEQFF. The CDR3, as DNA: TGTGCCAGCAGCTCTAGGCCGGACAGCCCCATCTCCTCCTACAATGAGCAGTTCTTC.

This clonotype was detected a few times. The J gene is TRBJ1-5, the V gene TRBV11-2, with TRBD1 as a possible D gene (5 bases). Germline V gene sequence: CDR1 SGHAT, CDR2 FQNNGV. V shed 2 bases and J shed 4 bases, with 12 bases lying between them. This CDR3 comprises 15 residues. CDR3 loop: CASSLMGGGNQPQHF. The CDR3 DNA reads TGTGCCAGCAGCTTAATGGGGGGGGGGAATCAGCCCCAGCATTTT. Using reference TRBV11-2 and TRBJ1-5 for the parts outside the CDR3, the full variable domain is EAGVAQSPRYKIIEKRQSVAFWCNPISGHATLYWYQQILGQGPKLLIQFQNNGVVDDSQLPKDRFSAERLKGVDSTLKIQPAKLEDSAVYLCASSLMGGGNQPQHFGDGTRLSIL.

The chain joins TRBV7-8 to TRBJ2-5, with 12 bases matching TRBD2. This CDR3 is 18 amino acids long. V lost 5 bases, J lost 4 bases, and 14 bases stayed unmatched. Germline V gene sequence: CDR1 SGHVS, CDR2 FQNEAQ. The DNA for the CDR3 is TGTGCCAGCAGCCTCCGGACTAGCGGGGAATCTAAGGGAGAGACCCAGTACTTC. Protein sequence: CASSLRTSGESKGETQYF.

J is TRBJ2-1 and V is TRBV4-2; D is undetermined. The germline V and J ends were trimmed by 6 bases and 0 bases, with 9 bases remaining between them. Germline V gene data show CDR1 as LGHNA and CDR2 as YNFKEQ. The CDR3 is made up of 14 amino acids. The CDR3 nucleotides are TGTGCCAGCAGACGGTACAGCTCCTACAATGAGCAGTTCTTC. It is translated as CASRRYSSYNEQFF.

CDR3 coding DNA: TGTGCCAGCAGCCAGAGGGACCAGATTTTTAAGCAGTTCTTC. Translated: CASSQRDQIFKQFF. The V call is TRBV6-2 or TRBV6-3, the J call TRBJ2-1; D may match TRBD1 or TRBD2 (5 bases each). Germline CDR1 reads MNHEY; CDR2 reads SVGEGT. V was pared by 6 bases and J by 11 bases, with 20 bases between. The CDR3 consists of 14 residues.

This clonotype was recorded at least ten times. This chain links TRBV12-3 or TRBV12-4 with TRBJ1-5; 8 bases are shared with TRBD1. The CDR3 sequence is 15 residues long. V lost 2 bases to trimming and J lost 4 bases; unmatched junction nucleotides: 4. CDR3 amino acids: CASSLSRTGNQPQHF. For the CDR3, the DNA is TGTGCCAGCAGTTTAAGTAGGACAGGGAATCAGCCCCAGCATTTT.

There are many counts of this clonotype. The CDR3 DNA follows: TGTGCCAGCAGCTTACCGAACACTGAAGCTTTCTTT. Its protein product is CASSLPNTEAFF. The gene calls are TRBV11-2 and TRBJ1-1, with D unresolved. The CDR3 loop spans 12 amino acids. Germline loops: CDR1 SGHAT, CDR2 FQNNGV. Trimming removed 2 bases from V and 1 base from J, with 2 bases in between.

The chain has TRBV27 and TRBJ2-3, with D tentatively TRBD2 (6 bases). The CDR3 has 13 residues. Trimming stripped 1 base from V and 6 bases from J, with 8 bases between. Germline loops: CDR1 MNHEY, CDR2 SMNVEV (reference sequence). CDR3 DNA sequence: TGTGCCAGCAGTTTATGGCGGGGTGATACGCAGTATTTT. It encodes CASSLWRGDTQYF.

This clonotype was detected only a few times. Here the CDR3 reads CASSLEPTGTGANVLTF. CDR3 nucleotide sequence: TGCGCCAGCAGCTTGGAACCAACAGGGACTGGGGCCAACGTCCTGACTTTC. The V gene is TRBV5-1, the J gene TRBJ2-6; tentatively, D is TRBD1 (6 bases). The germline V and J ends were trimmed by 0 bases and 2 bases, with 12 bases remaining between them. The CDR3 is 17 residues long. CDR1 and CDR2 (germline): SGHRS, YFSETQ.